This passage covers 15 T cell receptor beta chains from one sample sequenced in a study of patients and donors after allogeneic stem cell transplantation. TCRdb called the RT-PCR reads again in MiXCR, with one record for every CDR3 protein. The repertoire holds a few hundred thousand distinct CDR3 sequences, with 38% as singletons. What was sequenced was blood, either unsorted or a sorted T cell fraction (not recorded which). These receptor sequences come from a human donor who was either an allogeneic HSCT recipient or a stem cell or donor lymphocyte infusion donor (not recorded which). It is not recorded whose cells these are; they may come from a transplant donor.

This clonotype was counted between two and nine times. The chain joins TRBV3-1 to TRBJ1-1, with D maybe TRBD1 (5 bases). The CDR3 has 16 residues. V was shortened by 4 bases and J by 1 base, with 16 bases between the two germline ends. Germline CDR1 and CDR2: LGHDT and YNNKEL (reference sequence). The CDR3 spells CASSPRRGRGNTEAFF. The CDR3 nucleotides read TGTGCCAGCAGCCCCCGGAGGGGCCGGGGGAACACTGAAGCTTTCTTT.

This clonotype turned up a few times. V gene TRBV15 combines with J gene TRBJ1-2, with 10 bases identical to TRBD1. In germline, CDR1 is LNHNV, CDR2 YYDKDF (reference sequence). V lost 0 bases to trimming and J lost 6 bases; unmatched junction nucleotides: 4. This CDR3 is 15 amino acids long. The CDR3 nucleotides read TGTGCCACCAGCAGAGATATTGGGACAGGGGATGGCTACACCTTC. Its translation: CATSRDIGTGDGYTF. The whole variable domain, remainder taken from reference TRBV15 and TRBJ1-2, is DAMVIQNPRYQVTQFGKPVTLSCSQTLNHNVMYWYQQKSSQAPKLLFHYYDKDFNNEADTPDNFQSRRPNTSFCFLDIRSPGLGDTAMYLCATSRDIGTGDGYTFGSGTRLTVV.

Concerning this clonotype: As the CDR3 is not closed by the conserved phenylalanine or tryptophan, this likely results from a read error. The chain links TRBV4-2 to TRBJ2-3; possible D gene TRBD2, 6 bases. Germline lookup yields CDR1 LGHNA and CDR2 YNFKEQ. The ends were cut back, 0 bases at V and 0 bases at J, with 10 bases in the middle. The CDR3 spans 16 residues. The CDR3: CASSQEPGTSTDTQYL. The CDR3 bases are TGTGCCAGCAGCCAAGAACCGGGGACTAGCACAGATACGCAGTATTTG.

This clonotype has only a few counts. V is TRBV28 and J is TRBJ1-6; TRBD1 might be the D (5 bases). The germline V gene has CDR1 MDHEN and CDR2 SYDVKM. The CDR3 runs 15 residues. V was pared by 5 bases and J by 9 bases, with 17 bases between. The CDR3 protein is CASSRAPQGLSPLHF. The CDR3 DNA is TGTGCCAGCAGTCGGGCCCCCCAGGGTCTTTCACCCCTCCACTTT.

This rearrangement joins TRBV10-3 to TRBJ1-1; D is uncertain. V shed 6 bases and J shed 0 bases, with 8 bases lying between them. The CDR3 runs 13 residues. Germline-derived CDR1 and CDR2 are ENHRY and SYGVKD. DNA for the CDR3: TGTGCCATCAGGCTGGACCTGAACACTGAAGCTTTCTTT. Its translation: CAIRLDLNTEAFF.

The V and J genes are TRBV20-1 and TRBJ1-6, with unresolved D. V dropped 0 bases and J dropped 11 bases, with 14 bases sitting between them. The CDR3 sequence is 14 residues long. CDR1 DFQATT and CDR2 SNEGSKA come from the germline V gene (reference sequence). The CDR3 here is CSARDSGSMAPLHF. The CDR3, as DNA: TGCAGTGCTAGAGATTCGGGATCGATGGCACCCCTCCACTTT.

The rearrangement joins TRBV4-1 to TRBJ2-1; no clear D gene. The CDR3 runs to 11 residues. The germline V and J ends were trimmed by 0 bases and 9 bases, with 3 bases remaining between them. CDR1 MGHRA and CDR2 YSYEKL come from the germline V gene. The CDR3 region is CASSQEVEQFF. The CDR3 DNA sequence: TGCGCCAGCAGCCAAGAGGTTGAGCAGTTCTTC.

The rearrangement links TRBV7-2 to TRBJ1-4; TRBD1 matches 7 bases. Germline CDR1 is SGHTA and CDR2 is FQGNSA. This CDR3 is 15 amino acids long. The V segment lost 5 bases and the J segment 8 bases; nucleotides outside the gene matches: 11. CDR3 sequence (DNA): TGTGCCAGCAGCCCGCTTAGGGCAGGGGGGGAAAAACTGTTTTTT. Encoded protein: CASSPLRAGGEKLFF.

The chain has TRBV6-5 and TRBJ2-6, with D tentatively TRBD1 (6 bases). This CDR3 spans 22 amino acids. The germline V and J ends were trimmed by 4 bases and 0 bases, with 28 bases remaining between them. The germline gives CDR1 MNHEY, CDR2 SVGAGI. The CDR3, as DNA: TGTGCCAGCAGTTCCCGGCCGGGACAACTCCCTGGAGGCTCCTCTGGGGCCAACGTCCTGACTTTC. Protein sequence: CASSSRPGQLPGGSSGANVLTF.

The chain combines TRBV9 with TRBJ1-1, with 7 bases fitting TRBD1. V trimming: 0 bases; J trimming: 11 bases; junction bases outside the gene matches: 7. Germline CDR1 SGDLS, CDR2 YYNGEE. The CDR3 is made up of 13 amino acids. The CDR3 spells CASSVDGGQRAFF. As DNA, the CDR3 is TGTGCCAGCAGCGTAGACGGGGGACAGCGGGCTTTCTTT.

Ten or more counts support this clonotype. The chain carries TRBV12-3 or TRBV12-4 and TRBJ1-1; D is unclear. CDR3 length: 12 amino acids. Trimming took 6 bases from V and 1 from J, leaving 6 bases between them. As DNA, the CDR3 is TGTGCCAGCAGACCTCAGAACACTGAAGCTTTCTTT. Translation gives CASRPQNTEAFF.

V and J are TRBV5-1 and TRBJ1-5, with 7 positions matching TRBD1. V lost 4 bases to trimming and J lost 3 bases; unmatched junction nucleotides: 7. This CDR3 region has 15 residues. Germline V gene lookup returns CDR1 SGHRS and CDR2 YFSETQ. The CDR3 loop reads CASSPGGTDNQPQHF. The CDR3 DNA reads as TGCGCCAGCAGCCCCGGGGGGACAGACAATCAGCCCCAGCATTTT.

This clonotype was observed many times. This sequence joins TRBV20-1 and TRBJ1-5, with 7 bases aligning to TRBD1. V trimming: 3 bases; J trimming: 2 bases; junction bases outside the gene matches: 4. This CDR3 has 14 residues. Germline CDR1 DFQATT, CDR2 SNEGSKA (reference sequence). The CDR3 loop is CSARATGGNQPQHF. The CDR3 DNA reads as TGCAGTGCTAGGGCCACAGGGGGCAATCAGCCCCAGCATTTT.

The CDR3 spells CASSSGGWNEKLFF. The CDR3 DNA reads as TGTGCCAGCAGCTCAGGGGGCTGGAATGAAAAACTGTTTTTT. The chain employs TRBV7-2 and TRBJ1-4; TRBD1 matches at 8 bases. CDR3 size: 14 residues. V dropped 4 bases and J dropped 5; count of bases not matched to a gene: 3. The germline V gene has CDR1 SGHTA and CDR2 FQGNSA.

Only a few counts were recorded for this clonotype. This chain connects TRBV5-1 to TRBJ2-5; TRBD2 might be the D (5 bases). CDR1 SGHRS and CDR2 YFSETQ come from the germline V gene. V lost 0 bases and J 4 bases, leaving 16 bases between the germline ends. This CDR3 contains 16 residues. In DNA form, the CDR3 reads TGCGCCAGCAGCTTGGGGGCCCTGGCTGAGGGAGAGACCCAGTACTTC. This codes for CASSLGALAEGETQYF. Together with reference TRBV5-1 and TRBJ2-5, the CDR3 gives the full variable domain: KAGVTQTPRYLIKTRGQQVTLSCSPISGHRSVSWYQQTPGQGLQFLFEYFSETQRNKGNFPGRFSGRQFSNSRSEMNVSTLELGDSALYLCASSLGALAEGETQYFGPGTRLLVL.